The TCR beta chain under discussion was sequenced for a study of response to subunit inactivated influenza vaccine. Study-wide findings and caveats: After each seasonal influenza vaccination, few new T cells are recruited, the authors suggested.

Germline V CDR1 and CDR2: SEHNR, FQNEAQ (reference sequence). The CDR3 is 14 residues long. V was pared by 2 bases and J by 3 bases, with 11 bases between. Each CDR3 protein is one row after TCRdb ran MiXCR on the RT-PCR reads. The data show about 570,000 distinct CDR3 sequences, 12% seen once. A few counts support this clonotype. No antigen is known for it. The chain recombines TRBV7-9 with TRBJ2-7, with D tentatively TRBD1 (6 bases). The clonotype originates from a man over 45 who received an inactivated influenza vaccine. The material sequenced was PBMCs from blood, taken on the day of vaccination. This CDR3 is CASSLPGQFYEQYF. Written as DNA, the CDR3 is TGTGCCAGCAGCTTACCGGGACAATTCTACGAGCAGTACTTC.